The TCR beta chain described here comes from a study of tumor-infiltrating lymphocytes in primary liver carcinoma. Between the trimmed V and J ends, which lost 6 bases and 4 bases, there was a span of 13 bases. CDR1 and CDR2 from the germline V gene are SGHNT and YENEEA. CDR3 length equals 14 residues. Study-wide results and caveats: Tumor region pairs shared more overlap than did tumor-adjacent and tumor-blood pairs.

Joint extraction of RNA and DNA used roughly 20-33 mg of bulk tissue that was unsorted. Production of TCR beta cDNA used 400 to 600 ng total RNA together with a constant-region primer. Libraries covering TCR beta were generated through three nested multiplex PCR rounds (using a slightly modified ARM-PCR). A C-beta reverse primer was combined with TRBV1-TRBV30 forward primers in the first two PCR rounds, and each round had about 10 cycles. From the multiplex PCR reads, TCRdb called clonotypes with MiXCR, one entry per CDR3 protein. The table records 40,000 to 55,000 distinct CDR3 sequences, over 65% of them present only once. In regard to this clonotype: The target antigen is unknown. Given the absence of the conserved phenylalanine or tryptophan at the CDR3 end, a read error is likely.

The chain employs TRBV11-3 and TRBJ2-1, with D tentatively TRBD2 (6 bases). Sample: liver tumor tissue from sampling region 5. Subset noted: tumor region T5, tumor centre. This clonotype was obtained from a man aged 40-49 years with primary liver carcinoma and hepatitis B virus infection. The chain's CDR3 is CASRISGAYNEQFV. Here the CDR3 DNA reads TGTGCCAGCAGAATTAGCGGCGCATACAATGAGCAGTTCGTC.